The sequence of this T cell receptor (beta chain) was determined in a study of identical twins. The study, taken as a whole, reports: The models gave estimates that fell short of the out-of-frame TCR alpha sharing seen in monozygotic twins. Out-of-frame alpha sequences common to twins were enriched for low generation probability.

Template switching supplied a universal primer site; unique molecular identifiers were carried on the cDNA. TCRdb processed the 5' RACE reads anew with MiXCR; each CDR3 protein has one entry. The sample includes more than 1.5 million distinct CDR3 sequences, less than 40% seen only once; the top ten take over 0.25%. There are 13 residues in the CDR3. The V gene lost 3 bases and the J gene lost 6 bases, with 10 bases spanning the gap. Concerning this clonotype: Its target is not known.

The chain uses TRBV12-3 or TRBV12-4 and TRBJ2-3; D uncertain. The receptor was isolated from a newborn girl in good health. Sequencing was performed on cord blood. The CDR3 nucleotides are TGTGCCAGCAGTTTTCTATGGCGGGATACGCAGTATTTT. Translated, it gives CASSFLWRDTQYF.